A single T cell receptor beta chain is shown here with its context. The data are from a study of T-cell reconstitution after alpha-beta-depleted transplantation in children. Unique molecular identifiers were incorporated during preparation of the TCRbeta library. TCRdb called the PCR reads again in MiXCR, with one record for every CDR3 protein. The sample shows hundreds of thousands of distinct CDR3 sequences, approximately 17% of them seen only once. The sample in question was PBMCs from the stem cell graft donor, obtained from the stem cell graft. This clonotype was obtained from a human donor who donated a stem cell graft to a child with acute myeloid leukemia.

The CDR3 region has the DNA TGTGCCAGCAGCTACTGGGACAGTGACACTGAAGCTTTCTTT. Its translation: CASSYWDSDTEAFF. The chain combines TRBV7-9 with TRBJ1-1; 7 bases map to TRBD1. The V segment lost 4 bases and the J segment 3 bases; nucleotides outside the gene matches: 5. CDR1 is SEHNR, CDR2 FQNEAQ, per germline (reference sequence). There are 14 residues in the CDR3.